This T cell receptor (beta chain) emerged from a study of T cell responses to AZD1222 COVID-19 vaccine. In the study overall: Some second doses came at about 4 weeks and others at about 12 weeks; these were pooled.

Sequencing used immunoSEQ multiplex PCR; TCRdb keeps in-frame clones, though not all of them. The sample shows roughly 180,000 clones, roughly nine tenths of them seen only once. Points from the study as a whole: Spike-specific TCR breadth and depth were elevated following two AZD1222 doses. The donor cohort was predominantly white British with a female majority, and clonal diversity may have been underestimated.

Of note for this clone: Its target is unknown.

The source is an adult in good health. The sequences come from peripheral blood, collected on day 0 of AZD1222 vaccination.

The CDR3 DNA reads as TGTGCCAGCAGTCCGGGCAGCGGCGGGGAGCTGTTTTTT. Encoded protein: CASSPGSGGELFF. The V gene is TRBV12-3 or TRBV12-4, the J gene TRBJ2-2, with TRBD2 as a possible D gene (5 bases). CDR3 length: 13 residues. V lost 5 bases to trimming and J lost 7 bases, with 11 bases between them.